Described below is a single T cell receptor beta chain sequence and its context. Its target antigen remains unknown. Base qualities are not provided; no much larger clone lies one nucleotide away. The sample is drawn from a study of blood T cell repertoires in COVID-19 (dated by TCRdb to 2020 to 2022). For the study in its entirety: Collaborator samples came from the United States, Italy and Spain and covered acute and convalescent phases of COVID-19. The samples were drawn from two sources: the first 160 participants of the ongoing ImmuneRACE study, and fewer than 1,500 subjects contributed by 6 global collaborators. Nearly every sample came with metadata listing a de-identified subject ID, COVID-19 status, age in years and sex. Subjects who had been exposed to COVID-19, were actively infected with it, or had recovered from it provided the deeply sampled blood TCRbeta repertoires that made up the dataset. Where HLA class I and class II types were available, the types were taken from metadata supplied by the sample provider, not from assay-based typing. The repertoires were released in a freely available public database intended as a resource for research on the immune response to SARS-CoV-2. The prospective study material was composed of cDNA or gDNA derived from T cells, B-cell-depleted T cells, or PBMCs.

Each collaborating institution followed its own protocols to collect whole blood in K2EDTA tubes. Collaborator samples were shipped for TCRbeta analysis as frozen whole blood, isolated PBMCs, or DNA extracted from either sample type. Via the germline V gene, CDR1 is LGHNA and CDR2 YNFKEQ. After removal of 5 bases from V and 4 bases from J, the junction retains 14 bases not matched to a gene. The CDR3 runs 17 residues from the cysteine to the phenylalanine. Only the CDR3 part of the read is kept: 51 bases, read in frame from the first base. TCRbeta CDR3 regions were amplified from genomic DNA using the immunoSEQ Assay, a bias-controlled multiplex PCR. The authors' pipeline ran thus. The number of nucleated cells in each sample was estimated by amplification of reference gene primers within the assay. To quantify the absolute abundance of each unique TCRbeta CDR3 rearrangement, sequence reads were collapsed and filtered. Productive Simpson clonality was computed per sample as the square root of Simpson's diversity index over productive rearrangements. TCRdb took over this immuneACCESS table, retaining in-frame rearrangements with V and J assigned. Such tables are incomplete; in checked studies, under half of the missing clones stem from an unresolved V gene, and the remainder is unexplained. V and J calls and clone size are given by that table; D and trimming were obtained from the DNA. In all, the sample holds tens of thousands of clones, and approximately 82% of those were seen once. 10% to 15% of the sample belongs to the ten largest clones.

The research as a whole found: The quantity of clinical and demographic metadata differed by source and by participant and was supplied without curation.

The sequence derives from an elderly man with acute or convalescent COVID-19. This receptor chain uses TRBV4-2 and TRBJ1-1; a stretch of 9 junction bases matches TRBD1. Sequenced material: peripheral blood. The sequence in DNA is TGTGCCAGCAGCTCACCGACCGGGACAGGGAAGACCACTGAAGCTTTCTTT. Its translation is CASSSPTGTGKTTEAFF.